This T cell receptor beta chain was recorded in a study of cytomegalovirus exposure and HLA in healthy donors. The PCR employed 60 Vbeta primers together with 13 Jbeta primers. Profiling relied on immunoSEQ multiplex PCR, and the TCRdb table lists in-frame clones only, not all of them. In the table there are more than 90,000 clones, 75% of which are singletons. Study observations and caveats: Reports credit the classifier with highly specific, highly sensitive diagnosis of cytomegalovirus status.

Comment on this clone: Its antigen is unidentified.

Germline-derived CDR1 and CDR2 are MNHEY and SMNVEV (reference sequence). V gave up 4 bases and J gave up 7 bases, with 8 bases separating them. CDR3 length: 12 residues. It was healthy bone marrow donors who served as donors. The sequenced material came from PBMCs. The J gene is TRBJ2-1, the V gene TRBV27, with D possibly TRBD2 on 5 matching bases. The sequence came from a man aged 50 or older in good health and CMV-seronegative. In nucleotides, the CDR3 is TGTGCCAGCAGTTCCAGGAGGAATGAGCAGTTCTTC. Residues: CASSSRRNEQFF.